A single sample is the source of the 3 T cell receptor beta chains below, sequenced in a study of beta chain features in type 1 diabetes. Sequencing targeted expressed TCRB transcripts, as all isolated RNA had been reverse transcribed. Sequenced by immunoSEQ multiplex PCR; TCRdb stores in-frame clones only, minus some. This table has 970,000 or so clones, roughly 17% appearing once. Sequenced material: naive CD4+ T cells from blood. These receptors were obtained from a woman aged 18-29 years in good health.

This clone was picked up a small number of times. The chain employs TRBV7-8 and TRBJ2-1; a weak D match, TRBD2 (6 bases). The CDR3 covers 19 residues. The germline gives CDR1 SGHVS, CDR2 FQNEAQ. V lost 0 bases and J lost 10, with 28 bases in between. The chain's CDR3 is CASSLALVGSGATLREQFF. As DNA, the CDR3 is TGTGCCAGCAGCTTAGCATTAGTTGGTTCGGGAGCAACCCTCCGCGAGCAGTTCTTC.

The J gene is TRBJ1-5, the V gene TRBV2; D may be TRBD1 (5 bases). V was trimmed by 1 base and J by 5 bases, leaving 15 bases between them. CDR1 is SNHLY, CDR2 FYNNEI, per germline. The CDR3 spans 16 residues. For the CDR3, the DNA is TGTGCCAGCAGTGAAGGGGCCAGGGCAGCCCATCAGCCCCAGCATTTT. Translating it yields CASSEGARAAHQPQHF.

The rearrangement joins TRBV6-5 to TRBJ2-7, with a possible D match to TRBD2 (6 bases). This CDR3 has 14 residues. V was cut by 5 bases and J by 7 bases, with 18 bases left in between. Germline CDR1 MNHEY, CDR2 SVGAGI. CDR3 sequence (DNA): TGTGCCAGCAGTCCCGGGAGTCCTCCTGAAGAGCAGTACTTC. Encoded protein: CASSPGSPPEEQYF.